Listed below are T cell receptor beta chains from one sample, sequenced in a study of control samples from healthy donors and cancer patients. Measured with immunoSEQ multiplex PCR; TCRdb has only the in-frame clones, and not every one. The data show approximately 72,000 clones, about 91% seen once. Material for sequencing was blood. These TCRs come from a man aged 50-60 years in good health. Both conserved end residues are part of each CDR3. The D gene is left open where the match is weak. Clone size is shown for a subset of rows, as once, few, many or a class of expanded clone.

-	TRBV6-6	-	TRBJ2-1	TGTGCCAGCAGTTACGGGTCAGGGAAGAGCAATGAGCAGTTCTTC	CASSYGSGKSNEQFF
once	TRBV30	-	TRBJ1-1	TGTGCCTGGAGTGACTCGACACTTGAAGCTTTCTTT	CAWSDSTLEAFF
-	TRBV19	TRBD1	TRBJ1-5	TGTGCCAGTAGTATAACGGCCCGGCAGGGGGTAGGCAATCAGCCCCAGCATTTT	CASSITARQGVGNQPQHF
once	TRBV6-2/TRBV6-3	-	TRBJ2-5	TGTGCCAGCAGTAGCCGGGACACCAGGAGGGAGACCCAGTACTTC	CASSSRDTRRETQYF
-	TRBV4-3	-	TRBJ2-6	TGCGCCAGCAGCCGACAGGAAGCTGGGGCCAACGTCCTGACTTTC	CASSRQEAGANVLTF
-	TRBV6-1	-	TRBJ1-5	TGTGCCAGCAGTGAAGCGAATACTGGAAGTCAGCCCCAGCATTTT	CASSEANTGSQPQHF
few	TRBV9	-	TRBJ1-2	TGTGCCAGCAGCCCCGAGGGACGGAGGAGATCTAACTATGGCTACACCTTC	CASSPEGRRRSNYGYTF
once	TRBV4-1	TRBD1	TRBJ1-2	TGCGCCAGCAGCCAAGATGGGGGACAGAACTATGGCTACACCTTC	CASSQDGGQNYGYTF
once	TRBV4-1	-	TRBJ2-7	TGCGCCAGCAGCCAAGATGTGTTGGGGGGGCCCAATCGCTACGAGCAGTACTTC	CASSQDVLGGPNRYEQYF
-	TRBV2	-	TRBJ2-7	TGTGCCAGCAGTGAAGTGGGTGCCAGTGGAGCGTACTTC	CASSEVGASGAYF
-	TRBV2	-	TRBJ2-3	TGTGCCAGCAGTGTTCAGGGGCGCACAGATACGCAGTATTTT	CASSVQGRTDTQYF
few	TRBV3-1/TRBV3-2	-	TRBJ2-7	TGTGCCAGCAGCCATCTCCTTAGCTCCTACGAGCAGTACTTC	CASSHLLSSYEQYF
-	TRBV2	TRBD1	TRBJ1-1	TGTGCCAGCACTTTGGACAGGGCCACTGAAGCTTTCTTT	CASTLDRATEAFF
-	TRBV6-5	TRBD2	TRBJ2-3	TGTGCCAGCCACACCACTAGCGGGGGGGGAGATACGCAGTATTTT	CASHTTSGGGDTQYF
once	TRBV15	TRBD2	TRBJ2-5	TGTGCCACCAGCAGAGCCGGCGGGGGGGCGTGGGAGACCCAGTACTTC	CATSRAGGGAWETQYF
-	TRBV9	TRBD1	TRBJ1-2	TGTGCCAGCAGCGAAAGGGACAGCCCGCAGAACTATGGCTACACCTTC	CASSERDSPQNYGYTF
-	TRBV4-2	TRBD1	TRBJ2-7	TGTGCCAGCAGCCAGACCCGACAGGGTTCCTACGAGCAGTACTTC	CASSQTRQGSYEQYF
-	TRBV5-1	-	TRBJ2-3	TGCGCCAGCAGCTTAAGCATTTCTAGCACAGATACGCAGTATTTT	CASSLSISSTDTQYF